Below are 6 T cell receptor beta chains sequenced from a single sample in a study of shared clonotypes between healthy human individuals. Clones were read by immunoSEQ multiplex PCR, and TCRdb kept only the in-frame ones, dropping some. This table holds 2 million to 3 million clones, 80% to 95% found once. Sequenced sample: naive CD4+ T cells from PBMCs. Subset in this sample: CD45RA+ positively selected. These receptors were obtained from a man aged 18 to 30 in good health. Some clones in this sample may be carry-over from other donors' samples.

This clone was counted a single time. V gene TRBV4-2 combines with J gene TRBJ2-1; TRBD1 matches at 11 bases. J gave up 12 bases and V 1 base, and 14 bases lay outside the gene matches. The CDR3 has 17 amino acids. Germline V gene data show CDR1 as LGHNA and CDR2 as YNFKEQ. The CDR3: CASSQVRTGGSGGWQFF. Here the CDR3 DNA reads TGTGCCAGCAGCCAAGTAAGGACAGGGGGCTCTGGCGGGTGGCAGTTCTTC.

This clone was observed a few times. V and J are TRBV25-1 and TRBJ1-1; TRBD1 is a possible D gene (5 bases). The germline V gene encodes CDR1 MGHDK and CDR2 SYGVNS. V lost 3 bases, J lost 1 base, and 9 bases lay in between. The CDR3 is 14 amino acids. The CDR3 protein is CASSEETANTEAFF. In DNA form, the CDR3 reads TGTGCCAGCAGTGAGGAGACAGCGAACACTGAAGCTTTCTTT. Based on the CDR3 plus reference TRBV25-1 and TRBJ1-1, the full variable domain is EADIYQTPRYLVIGTGKKITLECSQTMGHDKMYWYQQDPGMELHLIHYSYGVNSTEKGDLSSESTVSRIRTEHFPLTLESARPSHTSQYLCASSEETANTEAFFGQGTRLTVV.

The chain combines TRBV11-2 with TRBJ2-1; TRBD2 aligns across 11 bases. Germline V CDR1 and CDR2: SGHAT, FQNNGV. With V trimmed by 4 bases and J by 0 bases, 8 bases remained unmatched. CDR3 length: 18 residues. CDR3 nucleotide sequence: TGTGCCAGCAGCTCCCGGACTAGCGGGTCGAGCTCCTACAATGAGCAGTTCTTC. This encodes CASSSRTSGSSSYNEQFF.

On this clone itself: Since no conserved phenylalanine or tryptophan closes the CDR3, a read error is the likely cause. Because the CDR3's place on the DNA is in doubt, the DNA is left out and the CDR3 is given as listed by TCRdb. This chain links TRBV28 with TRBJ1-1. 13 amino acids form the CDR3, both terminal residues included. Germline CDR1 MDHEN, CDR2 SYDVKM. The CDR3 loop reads CASSSGTGQIRFL.

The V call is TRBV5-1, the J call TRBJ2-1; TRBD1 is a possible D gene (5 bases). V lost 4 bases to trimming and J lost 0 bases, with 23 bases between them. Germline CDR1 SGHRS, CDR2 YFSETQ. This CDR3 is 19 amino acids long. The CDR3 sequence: CASSLFGLRQGSSYNEQFF. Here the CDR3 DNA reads TGCGCCAGCAGCCTATTCGGTTTGCGGCAGGGCAGCTCCTACAATGAGCAGTTCTTC.

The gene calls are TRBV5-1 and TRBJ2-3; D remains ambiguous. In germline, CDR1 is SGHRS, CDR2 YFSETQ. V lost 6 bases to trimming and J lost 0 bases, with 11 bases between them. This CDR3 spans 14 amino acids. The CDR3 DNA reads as TGCGCCAGCACGGAAGCCACTAGCACAGATACGCAGTATTTT. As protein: CASTEATSTDTQYF. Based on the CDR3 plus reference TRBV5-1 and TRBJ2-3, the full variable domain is KAGVTQTPRYLIKTRGQQVTLSCSPISGHRSVSWYQQTPGQGLQFLFEYFSETQRNKGNFPGRFSGRQFSNSRSEMNVSTLELGDSALYLCASTEATSTDTQYFGPGTRLTVL.